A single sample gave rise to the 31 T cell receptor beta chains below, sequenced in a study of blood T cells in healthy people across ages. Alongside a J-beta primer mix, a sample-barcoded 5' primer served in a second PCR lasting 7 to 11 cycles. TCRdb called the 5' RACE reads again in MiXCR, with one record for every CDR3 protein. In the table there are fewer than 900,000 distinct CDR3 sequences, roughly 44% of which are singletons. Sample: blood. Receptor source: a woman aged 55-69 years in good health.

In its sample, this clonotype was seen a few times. CDR3 DNA sequence: TGTGCCAGCTCCGCGCGTCGGACCACAGATACGCAGTATTTT. Translation: CASSARRTTDTQYF. The chain has TRBV18 and TRBJ2-3; D gene uncertain. CDR1 and CDR2 from the germline V gene are KGHSH and LQKENI. With 6 bases removed from V and 2 bases from J, the gap between germline ends came to 12 bases. The CDR3 is 14 amino acids.

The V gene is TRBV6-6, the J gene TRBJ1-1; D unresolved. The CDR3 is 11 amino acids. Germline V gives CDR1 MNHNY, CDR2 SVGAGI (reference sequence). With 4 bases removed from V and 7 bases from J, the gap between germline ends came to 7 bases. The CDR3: CASSSSSEAFF. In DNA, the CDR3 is TGTGCCAGCAGTTCAAGTAGTGAAGCTTTCTTT.

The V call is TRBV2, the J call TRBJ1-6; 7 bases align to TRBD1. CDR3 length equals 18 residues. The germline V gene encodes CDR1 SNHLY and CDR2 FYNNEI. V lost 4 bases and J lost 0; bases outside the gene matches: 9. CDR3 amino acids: CASSAFPRDSSYNSPLHF. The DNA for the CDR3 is TGTGCCAGCAGTGCATTCCCCCGGGACAGCTCCTATAATTCACCCCTCCACTTT.

As DNA, the CDR3 is TGTGCCAGCAGCCTTCGCGCTGGTAGCGGGAGTTACGAGCAGTACTTC. This gives the protein CASSLRAGSGSYEQYF. V gene TRBV11-2 combines with J gene TRBJ2-7; 9 bases agree with TRBD2. The CDR3 is 16 amino acids. V lost 5 bases, J lost 4 bases, and 12 bases stayed unmatched. The V gene's germline CDR1 is SGHAT and CDR2 FQNNGV.

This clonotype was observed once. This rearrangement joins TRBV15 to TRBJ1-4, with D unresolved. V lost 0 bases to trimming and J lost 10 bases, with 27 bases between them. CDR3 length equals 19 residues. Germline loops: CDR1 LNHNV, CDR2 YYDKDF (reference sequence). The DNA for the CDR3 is TGTGCCACCAGCAGAGACCCCTTTATGGACCCGACGGTTTCTGGAAAACTGTTTTTT. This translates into CATSRDPFMDPTVSGKLFF.

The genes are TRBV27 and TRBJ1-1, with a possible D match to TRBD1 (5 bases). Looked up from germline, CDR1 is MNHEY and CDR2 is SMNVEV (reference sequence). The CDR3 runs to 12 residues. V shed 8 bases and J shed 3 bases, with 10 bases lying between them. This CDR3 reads CASAGGYTEAFF. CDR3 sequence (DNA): TGTGCCAGCGCCGGGGGGTACACTGAAGCTTTCTTT.

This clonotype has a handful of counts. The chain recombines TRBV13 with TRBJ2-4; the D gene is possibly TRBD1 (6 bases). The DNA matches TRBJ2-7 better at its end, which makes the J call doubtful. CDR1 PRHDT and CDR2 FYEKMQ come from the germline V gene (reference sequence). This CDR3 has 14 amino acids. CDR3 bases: TGTGCCAGCAGCTCAATACAGGGAAGGTACGAGCAGTACTTC. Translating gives CASSSIQGRYEQYF.

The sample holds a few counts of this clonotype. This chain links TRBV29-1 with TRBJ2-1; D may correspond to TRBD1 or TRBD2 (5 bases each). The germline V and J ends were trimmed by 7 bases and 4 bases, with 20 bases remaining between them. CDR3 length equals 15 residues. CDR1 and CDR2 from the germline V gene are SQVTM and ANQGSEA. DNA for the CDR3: TGCAGCGCCCCGCGGGTTGGGGACGTATACAATGAGCAGTTCTTC. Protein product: CSAPRVGDVYNEQFF.

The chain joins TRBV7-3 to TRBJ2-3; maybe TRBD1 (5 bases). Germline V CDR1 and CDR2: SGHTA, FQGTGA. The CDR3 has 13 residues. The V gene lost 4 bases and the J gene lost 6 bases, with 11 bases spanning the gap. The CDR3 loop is CASSSNQGDTQYF. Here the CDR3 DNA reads TGTGCCAGCAGCTCTAACCAGGGTGATACGCAGTATTTT.

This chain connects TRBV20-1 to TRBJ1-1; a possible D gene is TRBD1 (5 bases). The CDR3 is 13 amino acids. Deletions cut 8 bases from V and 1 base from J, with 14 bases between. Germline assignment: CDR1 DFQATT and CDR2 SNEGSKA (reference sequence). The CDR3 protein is CSPRQGTNTEAFF. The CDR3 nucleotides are TGCAGTCCCCGCCAGGGAACGAACACTGAAGCTTTCTTT.

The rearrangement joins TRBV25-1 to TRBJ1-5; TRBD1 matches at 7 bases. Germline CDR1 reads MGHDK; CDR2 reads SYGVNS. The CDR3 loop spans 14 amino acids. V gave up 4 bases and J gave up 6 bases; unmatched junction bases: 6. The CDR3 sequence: CASSGGGGSQPQHF. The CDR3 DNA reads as TGTGCCAGCAGTGGGGGAGGGGGCTCTCAGCCCCAGCATTTT.

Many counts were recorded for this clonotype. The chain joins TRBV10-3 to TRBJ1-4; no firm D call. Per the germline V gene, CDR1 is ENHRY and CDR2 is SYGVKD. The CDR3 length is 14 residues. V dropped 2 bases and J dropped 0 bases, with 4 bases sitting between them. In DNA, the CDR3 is TGTGCCATCAGTGAGGGAGCAACTAATGAAAAACTGTTTTTT. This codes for CAISEGATNEKLFF.

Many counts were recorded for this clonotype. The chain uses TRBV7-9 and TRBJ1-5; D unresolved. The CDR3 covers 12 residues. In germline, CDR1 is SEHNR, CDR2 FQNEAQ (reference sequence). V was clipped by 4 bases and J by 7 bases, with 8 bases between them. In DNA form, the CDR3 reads TGTGCCAGCAGCTCCGACGGGCAGCCCCAGCATTTT. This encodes CASSSDGQPQHF. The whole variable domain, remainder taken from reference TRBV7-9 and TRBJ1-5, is DTGVSQNPRHKITKRGQNVTFRCDPISEHNRLYWYRQTLGQGPEFLTYFQNEAQLEKSRLLSDRFSAERPKGSFSTLEIQRTEQGDSAMYLCASSSDGQPQHFGDGTRLSIL.

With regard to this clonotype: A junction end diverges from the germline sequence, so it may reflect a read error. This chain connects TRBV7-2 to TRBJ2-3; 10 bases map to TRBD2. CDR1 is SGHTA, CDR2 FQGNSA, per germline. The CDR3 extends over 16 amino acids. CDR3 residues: CAGSQGAGGNSDTQYF. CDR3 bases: TGTGCCGGCAGCCAGGGAGCGGGAGGGAACTCCGATACGCAGTATTTT.

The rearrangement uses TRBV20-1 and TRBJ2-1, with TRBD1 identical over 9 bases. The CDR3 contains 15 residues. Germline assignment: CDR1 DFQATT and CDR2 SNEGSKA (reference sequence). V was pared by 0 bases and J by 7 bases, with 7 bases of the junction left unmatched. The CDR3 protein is CSARDQLTGGNEQFF. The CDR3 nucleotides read TGCAGTGCTAGAGACCAACTGACAGGGGGGAATGAGCAGTTCTTC.

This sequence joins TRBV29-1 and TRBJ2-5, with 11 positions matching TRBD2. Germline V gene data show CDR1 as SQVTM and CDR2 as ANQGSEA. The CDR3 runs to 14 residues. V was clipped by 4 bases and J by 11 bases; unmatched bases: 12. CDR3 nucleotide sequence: TGCAGCGTTGGGCGACTAGCGGGAAACAATGAGCAGTACTTC. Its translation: CSVGRLAGNNEQYF.

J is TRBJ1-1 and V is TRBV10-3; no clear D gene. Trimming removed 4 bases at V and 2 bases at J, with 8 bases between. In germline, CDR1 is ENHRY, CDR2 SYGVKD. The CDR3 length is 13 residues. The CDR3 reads CAISAEPNTEAFF. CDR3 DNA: TGTGCCATCAGTGCTGAACCAAACACTGAAGCTTTCTTT.

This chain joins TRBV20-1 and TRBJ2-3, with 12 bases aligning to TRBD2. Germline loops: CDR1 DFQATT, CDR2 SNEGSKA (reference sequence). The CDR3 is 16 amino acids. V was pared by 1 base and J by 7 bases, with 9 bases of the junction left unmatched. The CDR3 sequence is CSARVRLAGATHTQYF. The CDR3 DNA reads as TGCAGTGCTAGAGTAAGACTAGCGGGGGCCACGCATACGCAGTATTTT.

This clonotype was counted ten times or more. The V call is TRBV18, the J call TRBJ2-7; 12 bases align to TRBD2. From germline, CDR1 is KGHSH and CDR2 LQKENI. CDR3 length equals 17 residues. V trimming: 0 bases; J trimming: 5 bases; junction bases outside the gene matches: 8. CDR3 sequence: CASSPPGLAGGGNEQYF. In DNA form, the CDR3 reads TGTGCCAGCTCACCACCGGGACTAGCGGGTGGCGGTAACGAGCAGTACTTC.

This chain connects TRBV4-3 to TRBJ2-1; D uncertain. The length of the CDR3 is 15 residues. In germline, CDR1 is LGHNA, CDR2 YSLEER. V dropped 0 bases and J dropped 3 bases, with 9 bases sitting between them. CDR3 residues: CASSQDRAIYNEQFF. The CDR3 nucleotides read TGCGCCAGCAGCCAAGATCGAGCAATCTACAATGAGCAGTTCTTC.

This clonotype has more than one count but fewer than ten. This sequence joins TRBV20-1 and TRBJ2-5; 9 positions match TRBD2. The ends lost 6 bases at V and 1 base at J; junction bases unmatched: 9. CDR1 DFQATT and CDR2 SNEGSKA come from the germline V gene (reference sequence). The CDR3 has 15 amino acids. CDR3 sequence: CSAKGTSRAQETQYF. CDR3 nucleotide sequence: TGCAGTGCGAAAGGGACTAGCAGAGCCCAAGAGACCCAGTACTTC.

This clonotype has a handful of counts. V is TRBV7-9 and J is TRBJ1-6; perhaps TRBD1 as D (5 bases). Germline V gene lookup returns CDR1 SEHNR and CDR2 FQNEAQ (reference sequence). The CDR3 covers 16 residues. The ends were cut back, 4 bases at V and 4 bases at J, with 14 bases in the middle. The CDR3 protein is CASSSDDRDYNSPLHF. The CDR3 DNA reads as TGTGCCAGCAGCTCAGACGACAGAGATTATAATTCACCCCTCCACTTT.

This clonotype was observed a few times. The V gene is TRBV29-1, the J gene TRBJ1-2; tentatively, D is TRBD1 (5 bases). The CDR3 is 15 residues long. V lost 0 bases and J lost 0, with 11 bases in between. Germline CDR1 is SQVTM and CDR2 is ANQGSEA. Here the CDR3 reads CSVEELQATNYGYTF. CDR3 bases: TGCAGCGTTGAAGAACTACAGGCAACTAACTATGGCTACACCTTC.

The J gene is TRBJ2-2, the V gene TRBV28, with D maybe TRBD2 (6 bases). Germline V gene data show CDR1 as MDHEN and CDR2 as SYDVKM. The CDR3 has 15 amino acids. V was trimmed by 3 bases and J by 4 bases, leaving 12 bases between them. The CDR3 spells CASSFGQGGTGELFF. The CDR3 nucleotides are TGTGCCAGCAGTTTCGGTCAGGGAGGCACCGGGGAGCTGTTTTTT.

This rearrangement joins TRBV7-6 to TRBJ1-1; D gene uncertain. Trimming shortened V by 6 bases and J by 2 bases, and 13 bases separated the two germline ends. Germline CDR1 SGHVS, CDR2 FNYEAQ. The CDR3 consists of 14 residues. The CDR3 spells CASSSRSLNTEAFF. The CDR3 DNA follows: TGTGCCAGCAGTTCAAGGTCACTTAACACTGAAGCTTTCTTT.

CDR3 in amino acids: CASSQWREGYEQYF. In DNA, the CDR3 is TGTGCCAGCAGCCAATGGCGGGAGGGCTACGAGCAGTACTTC. The chain uses TRBV3-1 and TRBJ2-7, with 9 bases aligning to TRBD2. Unmatched junction bases numbered 2, after V lost 2 bases and J lost 3 bases. Germline V gene sequence: CDR1 LGHDT, CDR2 YNNKEL (reference sequence). The CDR3 is 14 residues long.

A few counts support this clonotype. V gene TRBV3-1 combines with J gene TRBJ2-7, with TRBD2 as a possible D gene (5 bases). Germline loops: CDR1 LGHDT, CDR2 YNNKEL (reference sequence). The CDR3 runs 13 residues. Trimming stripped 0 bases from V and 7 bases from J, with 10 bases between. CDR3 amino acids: CASSQDRSGEQYF. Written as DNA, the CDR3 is TGTGCCAGCAGCCAAGACAGGAGCGGAGAGCAGTACTTC.

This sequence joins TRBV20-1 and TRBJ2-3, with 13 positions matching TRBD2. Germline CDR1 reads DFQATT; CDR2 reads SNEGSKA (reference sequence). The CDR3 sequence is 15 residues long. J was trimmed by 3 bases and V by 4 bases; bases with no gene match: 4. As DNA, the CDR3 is TGCAGTGCTACGGGACTAGCGGGGAAAACAGATACGCAGTATTTT. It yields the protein CSATGLAGKTDTQYF.

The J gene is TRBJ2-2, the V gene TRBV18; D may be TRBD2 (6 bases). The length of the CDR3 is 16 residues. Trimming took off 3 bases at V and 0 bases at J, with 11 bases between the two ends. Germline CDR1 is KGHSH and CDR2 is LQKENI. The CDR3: CASSPLAGSNTGELFF. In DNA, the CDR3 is TGTGCCAGCTCACCGCTGGCGGGGTCGAACACCGGGGAGCTGTTTTTT.

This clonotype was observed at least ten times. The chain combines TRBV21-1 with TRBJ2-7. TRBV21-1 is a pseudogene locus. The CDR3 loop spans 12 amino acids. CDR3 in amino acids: CASSKQSYEQYF. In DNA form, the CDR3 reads TGTGCCAGCAGCAAACAGTCCTACGAGCAGTACTTC.

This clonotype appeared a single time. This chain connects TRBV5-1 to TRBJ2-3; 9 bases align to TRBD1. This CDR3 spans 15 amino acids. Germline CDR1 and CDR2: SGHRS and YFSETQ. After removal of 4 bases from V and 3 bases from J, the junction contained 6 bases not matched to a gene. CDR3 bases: TGCGCCAGCAGCGCAACAGGGGGCCCGACAGATACGCAGTATTTT. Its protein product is CASSATGGPTDTQYF. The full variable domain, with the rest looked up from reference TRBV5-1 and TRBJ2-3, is KAGVTQTPRYLIKTRGQQVTLSCSPISGHRSVSWYQQTPGQGLQFLFEYFSETQRNKGNFPGRFSGRQFSNSRSEMNVSTLELGDSALYLCASSATGGPTDTQYFGPGTRLTVL.